A single sample is the source of the 23 T cell receptor beta chains below, sequenced in a study of Graves' ophthalmopathy and Graves' hyperthyroidism. Researchers took RNA transcripts and amplified TCR beta CDR3 regions from them. A first-round RT-PCR used HTBI primers, followed by a second-round multiplex PCR. Using its own MiXCR run on the multiplex PCR reads, TCRdb lists one record per CDR3 protein. The table includes more than 1,000,000 distinct CDR3 sequences, approximately 35% detected once. Sequenced material: peripheral blood or thyroid tissue (not recorded which). The receptor source for this set is an adult man with Graves' hyperthyroidism.

This clonotype was recorded at least ten times. The gene calls are TRBV20-1 and TRBJ2-5, with 13 bases that match TRBD2. V was pared by 5 bases and J by 1 base, with 1 base of the junction left unmatched. Per germline, CDR1 DFQATT and CDR2 SNEGSKA (reference sequence). This CDR3 spans 14 amino acids. The CDR3 DNA sequence: TGCAGTGCTGGGACTAGCGGGGTCCAAGAGACCCAGTACTTC. Translated: CSAGTSGVQETQYF.

The V gene is TRBV24-1, the J gene TRBJ2-1; 10 nucleotides line up with TRBD2. The V segment lost 4 bases and the J segment 14 bases; nucleotides outside the gene matches: 7. This CDR3 has 13 residues. Germline V gene data show CDR1 as KGHDR and CDR2 as SFDVKD. The DNA for the CDR3 is TGTGCCACCAGTGAACCGGGACTAGCGTTGGAGTTCTTC. Translating it yields CATSEPGLALEFF.

Written as DNA, the CDR3 is TGTGCCAGCAGTGAAGGGGTCGGGACAGTCTACGAGCAGTACTTC. Its protein product is CASSEGVGTVYEQYF. The J gene is TRBJ2-7, the V gene TRBV25-1; TRBD1 aligns across 7 bases. CDR1 MGHDK and CDR2 SYGVNS come from the germline V gene. This CDR3 is built from 15 residues. With 2 bases clipped from V and 3 bases from J, the junction kept 7 bases outside the gene matches.

V is TRBV10-3 and J is TRBJ2-7, with unresolved D. Germline V CDR1 and CDR2: ENHRY, SYGVKD. The length of the CDR3 is 11 residues. Trimming removed 3 bases at V and 6 bases at J, with 6 bases between. DNA of the CDR3: TGTGCCATCAGTGACCCAACCGAGCAGTACTTC. Protein: CAISDPTEQYF.

This clonotype has a single count. The CDR3 ends on some other residue instead of the conserved phenylalanine or tryptophan, so this is likely a read error. The chain carries TRBV9 and TRBJ1-2; 7 nucleotides match TRBD1. From germline, CDR1 is SGDLS and CDR2 YYNGEE. The CDR3 contains 16 residues. V was pared by 4 bases and J by 4 bases, with 13 bases of the junction left unmatched. The CDR3 region is CASSPGVGQSSYGYTL. Here the CDR3 DNA reads TGTGCCAGCAGCCCGGGGGTGGGACAGTCGTCCTATGGCTACACCCTC.

The V and J genes are TRBV24-1 and TRBJ2-5; 12 bases map to TRBD2. CDR1 and CDR2 from the germline V gene are KGHDR and SFDVKD. J was trimmed by 7 bases and V by 10 bases; bases with no gene match: 9. The CDR3 sequence is 14 residues long. CDR3 nucleotide sequence: TGTGCCACAAGGGGACTAGCGGGCGGGGGGACCCAGTACTTC. Its translation is CATRGLAGGGTQYF.

This clonotype has a count of ten or more. The chain is built from TRBV29-1 and TRBJ1-1, with D unresolved. CDR3 length: 13 amino acids. V lost 3 bases to trimming and J lost 3 bases, with 11 bases between them. Germline loops: CDR1 SQVTM, CDR2 ANQGSEA. The CDR3 bases are TGCAGCGTTGAGCAAGCCATTGACACTGAAGCTTTCTTT. The encoded protein is CSVEQAIDTEAFF.

V and J are TRBV12-3 or TRBV12-4 and TRBJ1-5; possibly TRBD1 for D (5 bases). The CDR3 extends over 15 amino acids. The V gene lost 3 bases and the J gene lost 4 bases, with 13 bases spanning the gap. This chain's CDR3 is CASSFWGLGNQPQHF. The CDR3 region has the DNA TGTGCCAGCAGTTTTTGGGGCCTGGGGAATCAGCCCCAGCATTTT.

Of note for this clonotype: Sequence at one end of the junction differs from germline and may be a read error. The chain couples TRBV9 to TRBJ1-4; D gene unclear. Looked up from germline, CDR1 is SGDLS and CDR2 is YYNGEE. This CDR3 is built from 13 residues. In DNA, the CDR3 is TGTGCCAGCAGCTTGGTCCTTAATGAAAGACTGTTTTTT. Translating it yields CASSLVLNERLFF.

The chain combines TRBV6-5 with TRBJ1-5, with TRBD1 identical over 7 bases. Trimming cost V 5 bases and J 1 base; bases outside gene matches: 5. The CDR3 is made up of 15 amino acids. CDR1 and CDR2 (germline): MNHEY, SVGAGI. This CDR3 is CASSDRARSNQPQHF. The CDR3 DNA follows: TGTGCCAGCAGTGACAGGGCGCGGAGCAATCAGCCCCAGCATTTT.

The CDR3 sequence is CATSRVFGLGDNSPLHF. CDR3 nucleotide sequence: TGTGCCACCAGCAGAGTTTTTGGTTTAGGGGACAATTCACCCCTCCACTTT. The chain links TRBV15 to TRBJ1-6, with a tentative D call TRBD1 (5 bases). In germline, CDR1 is LNHNV, CDR2 YYDKDF (reference sequence). Trimming removed 1 base from V and 7 bases from J, with 17 bases in between. The CDR3 consists of 17 residues.

This clonotype was seen repeatedly, ten times or more. The chain couples TRBV6-2 or TRBV6-3 to TRBJ1-5; 8 bases are shared with TRBD1. V lost 8 bases to trimming and J lost 4 bases; unmatched junction nucleotides: 7. CDR1 and CDR2 from the germline V gene are MNHEY and SVGEGT. The CDR3 loop spans 14 amino acids. The CDR3 DNA reads TGTGCCAGCGTCCGGACAGGGAATAATCAGCCCCAGCATTTT. This translates into CASVRTGNNQPQHF.

The chain recombines TRBV7-2 with TRBJ1-2, with 7 bases lining up with TRBD1. V gave up 6 bases and J gave up 2 bases; unmatched junction bases: 6. CDR1 and CDR2 (germline): SGHTA, FQGNSA. The CDR3 length is 14 residues. CDR3: CASSPGTENYGYTF. As DNA, the CDR3 is TGTGCCAGCAGTCCCGGGACAGAAAACTATGGCTACACCTTC.

A word on this clonotype: No DNA is shown, since the ends of the CDR3 on it are uncertain; the CDR3 is the one TCRdb lists. The chain links TRBV9 to TRBJ1-2; the table gives TRBD1 as D, unverified against the DNA. Germline assignment: CDR1 SGDLS and CDR2 YYNGEE. The CDR3 spans 12 amino acids, including both terminal residues. CDR3 amino acids: CAIDRADYGCTF.

Details on this clonotype: A read error may produce the germline difference seen at one junction end. The chain has TRBV29-1 and TRBJ1-3, with a weak D call TRBD1 (5 bases). The CDR3 is 13 amino acids. From germline, CDR1 is SQVTM and CDR2 ANQGSEA. The CDR3, as DNA: TGCAGCGTTGAGGGCGGGACTGGAGACACCATATATTTT. Its protein is CSVEGGTGDTIYF.

The V and J genes are TRBV28 and TRBJ1-1; maybe TRBD1 (6 bases). Deletions cut 0 bases from V and 8 bases from J, with 16 bases between. Germline lookup yields CDR1 MDHEN and CDR2 SYDVKM. The CDR3 runs 15 residues. In DNA form, the CDR3 reads TGTGCCAGCAGTTTATGGGAGGAGGGGGAGCAAGAAGCTTTCTTT. Translation gives CASSLWEEGEQEAFF.

This clonotype was observed a handful of times. The chain couples TRBV4-3 to TRBJ2-7, with D perhaps matching TRBD1 (5 bases). Germline V gene sequence: CDR1 LGHNA, CDR2 YSLEER. The CDR3 spans 15 residues. V lost 3 bases, J lost 3 bases, and 15 bases lay in between. The DNA of the CDR3 is TGCGCCAGCAGCCAGTCCGACAGCCGGCTCTACGAGCAGTACTTC. Amino acid sequence: CASSQSDSRLYEQYF.

The rearrangement links TRBV15 to TRBJ1-2; D perhaps matches TRBD1 (5 bases). Germline CDR1 is LNHNV and CDR2 is YYDKDF (reference sequence). Trimming shortened V by 10 bases and J by 4 bases, and 22 bases separated the two germline ends. CDR3 length: 15 residues. CDR3 residues: CASSQPGRESYGYTF. The CDR3 DNA reads as TGTGCCAGCAGTCAGCCGGGACGGGAAAGCTATGGCTACACCTTC.

The chain is built from TRBV29-1 and TRBJ1-2; D perhaps matches TRBD1 (5 bases). With 5 bases removed from V and 2 bases from J, the gap between germline ends came to 12 bases. The CDR3 consists of 13 residues. Germline V gene sequence: CDR1 SQVTM, CDR2 ANQGSEA. CDR3: CSVSGSGNYGYTF. CDR3 bases: TGCAGCGTTAGCGGGTCAGGGAACTATGGCTACACCTTC.

This clonotype was counted ten times or more. The chain links TRBV9 to TRBJ2-7; 8 bases map to TRBD1. The CDR3 has 14 residues. V was clipped by 2 bases and J by 6 bases; unmatched bases: 7. CDR1 is SGDLS and CDR2 is YYNGEE in the germline V gene. The CDR3 DNA reads TGTGCCAGCAGCGTTGGACAGGGAGCTTTCGAGCAGTACTTC. Amino acid sequence: CASSVGQGAFEQYF.

The genes are TRBV7-2 and TRBJ1-2; TRBD1 is a possible D gene (5 bases). Trimming took 3 bases from V and 2 from J, leaving 13 bases between them. The CDR3 contains 15 residues. Germline-derived CDR1 and CDR2 are SGHTA and FQGNSA. DNA of the CDR3: TGTGCCAGCAGCTTGAGGGGACGGATGAACTATGGCTACACCTTC. It yields the protein CASSLRGRMNYGYTF.

This clonotype was counted between two and nine times. This sequence joins TRBV19 and TRBJ2-5; 12 bases map to TRBD2. J gave up 3 bases and V 5 bases, and 7 bases lay outside the gene matches. The CDR3 loop spans 16 amino acids. From germline, CDR1 is LNHDA and CDR2 SQIVND (reference sequence). The CDR3 loop is CASSPWTSGIKETQYF. The CDR3, as DNA: TGTGCCAGTAGTCCCTGGACTAGCGGGATAAAAGAGACCCAGTACTTC.

The rearrangement links TRBV20-1 to TRBJ2-2, with 7 nucleotides matching TRBD2. J was trimmed by 5 bases and V by 3 bases; bases with no gene match: 12. There are 16 residues in the CDR3. The V gene's germline CDR1 is DFQATT and CDR2 SNEGSKA (reference sequence). The CDR3 sequence is CSARRGGLVRTGELFF. Written as DNA, the CDR3 is TGCAGTGCTAGGAGGGGCGGACTAGTCAGGACCGGGGAGCTGTTTTTT.